This paragraph covers one TCR beta chain sequence. Its specificity is not known. This entry belongs to a study of post-analysis software for immune sequencing data. Presence of unique molecular identifiers characterized the TCR beta cDNA libraries. One entry per CDR3 protein results from TCRdb running MiXCR on the PCR reads. The profile shows hundreds of thousands of distinct CDR3 sequences, 25% to 30% of them singletons. CDR1 and CDR2 from the germline V gene are LGHNA and YNFKEQ. V lost 4 bases, J lost 1 base, and 10 bases stayed unmatched. The CDR3 runs to 18 residues. Findings and caveats of the study: Several TRBV segments were more frequent in patients than controls; TRBV5-6, TRBV5-1 and TRBV20-1 belonged to this group.

The sample consisted of blood. The chain couples TRBV4-2 to TRBJ2-2, with TRBD2 matching 9 bases. The source is a girl aged 5 to 17 with multiple sclerosis. Here the CDR3 reads CASSPRAGGLMNTGELFF. The CDR3 bases are TGTGCCAGCAGCCCAAGGGCGGGGGGGCTGATGAACACCGGGGAGCTGTTTTTT.